The present T cell receptor beta chain was sequenced within a study of T-cell memory formation after mild COVID-19. Findings of the study overall: Clones that shrank (day 15 to 85) were balanced CD4/CD8, whereas later expanders leaned CD4+.

TCRdb independently ran MiXCR on the 5' RACE reads; one entry per CDR3 protein. The sample yields hundreds of thousands of distinct CDR3 sequences, 20% seen once. V lost 3 bases, J lost 0 bases, and 6 bases stayed unmatched. The CDR3 has 18 residues. CDR1 is SQVTM and CDR2 is ANQGSEA in the germline V gene. Worth noting for this clonotype: The target antigen is unknown.

The chain links TRBV29-1 to TRBJ2-1; TRBD2 agrees at 15 bases. The clonotype originates from a man between 18 and 29 years old who had mild COVID-19 (a few samples of this study predate the infection). Cell type and time point are not known. Input material: PBMCs or a T cell subset sorted from them (not recorded which). The CDR3 reads CSVDRRGLAGGSYNEQFF. As DNA, the CDR3 is TGCAGCGTTGATCGTCGGGGACTAGCGGGGGGCTCCTACAATGAGCAGTTCTTC.